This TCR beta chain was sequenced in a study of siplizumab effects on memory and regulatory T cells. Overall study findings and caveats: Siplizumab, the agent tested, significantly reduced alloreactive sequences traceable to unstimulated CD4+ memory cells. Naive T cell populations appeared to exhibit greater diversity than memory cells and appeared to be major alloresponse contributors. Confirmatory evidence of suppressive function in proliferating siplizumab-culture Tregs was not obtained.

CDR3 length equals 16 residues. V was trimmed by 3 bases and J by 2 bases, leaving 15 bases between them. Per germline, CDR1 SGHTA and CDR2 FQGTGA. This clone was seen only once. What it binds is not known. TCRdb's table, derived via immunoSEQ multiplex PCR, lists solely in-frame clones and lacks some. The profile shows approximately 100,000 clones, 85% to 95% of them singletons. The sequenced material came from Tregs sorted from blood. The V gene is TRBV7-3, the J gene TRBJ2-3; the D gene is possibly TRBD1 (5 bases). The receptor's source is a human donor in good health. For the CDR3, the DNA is TGTGCCAGCAGCTTTCGGCTCGGACAAAACACAGATACGCAGTATTTT. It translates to CASSFRLGQNTDTQYF.